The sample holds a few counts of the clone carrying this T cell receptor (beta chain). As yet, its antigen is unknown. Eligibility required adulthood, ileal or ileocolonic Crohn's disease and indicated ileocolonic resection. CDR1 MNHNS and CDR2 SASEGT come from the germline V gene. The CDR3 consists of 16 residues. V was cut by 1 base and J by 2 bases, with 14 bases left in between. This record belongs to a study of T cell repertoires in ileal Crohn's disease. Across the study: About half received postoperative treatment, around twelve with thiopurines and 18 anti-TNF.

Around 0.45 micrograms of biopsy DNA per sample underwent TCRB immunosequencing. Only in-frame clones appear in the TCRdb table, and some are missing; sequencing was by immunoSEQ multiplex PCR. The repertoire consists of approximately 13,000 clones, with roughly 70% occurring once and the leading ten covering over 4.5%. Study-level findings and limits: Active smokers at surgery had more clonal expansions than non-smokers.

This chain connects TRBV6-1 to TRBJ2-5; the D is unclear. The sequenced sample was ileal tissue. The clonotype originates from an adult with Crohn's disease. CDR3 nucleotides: TGTGCCAGCAGTGAAGTAAGCGTACTGACTCAAGAGACCCAGTACTTC. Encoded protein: CASSEVSVLTQETQYF.